This TCR beta chain was sequenced for a study of PD-L1 blockade in urothelial cancer. On the study more broadly: Patients, treated from 2014 onward, received atezolizumab 1,200 mg intravenously every 3 weeks. Investigators checked blood 3 weeks (second dose) and 6 weeks after treatment start. There were a median of roughly 140,000 T cells in blood samples.

The CDR3 extends over 11 amino acids. V lost 6 bases to trimming and J lost 6 bases, with 10 bases between them. CDR1 DFQATT and CDR2 SNEGSKA come from the germline V gene (reference sequence). The protocol was immunoSEQ multiplex PCR, while the TCRdb copy is restricted to in-frame clones and leaves out a portion. The sample lists about 51,000 clones, around 86% occurring once. J is TRBJ2-3 and V is TRBV20-1; D unresolved. The source is a man aged 60-69 years with urothelial cancer. This material consisted of PBMCs, taken around atezolizumab (anti-PD-L1) treatment. CDR3 in DNA: TGCAGTGCCCATTTTGCGGATACGCAGTATTTT. Amino acid sequence: CSAHFADTQYF.